A selection of T cell receptor beta chains follows, all from one sample in a study of beta chain features in type 1 diabetes. Generated by immunoSEQ multiplex PCR, the TCRdb table keeps only in-frame clones and is missing some. The repertoire has about half a million clones, 9.5% to 12% of them found once; the top ten carry approximately 0.045%. Sequencing input: naive CD4+ T cells from blood. The receptors shown here come from a woman aged 18-29 years in good health. The CDR3 runs from the conserved cysteine through the conserved F or W. Fields, in order: D gene, J gene, clone size, V gene, CDR3 protein, CDR3 DNA. D genes are given only for firm matches. Clone size, where shown, is once, few, many, or a class for clones that have expanded.

>NA|TRBJ2-7|few|TRBV27
CARIRRGETNYEQYF
TGTGCCAGGATACGGAGAGGGGAAACTAACTACGAGCAGTACTTC
>TRBD1|TRBJ2-1|few|TRBV5-4
CASSLDRTGGYNEQFF
TGTGCCAGCAGCTTGGACAGGACAGGGGGGTACAATGAGCAGTTCTTC
>TRBD1|TRBJ1-2|few|TRBV18
CASSPSTGYNYGYTF
TGTGCCAGCTCACCCTCGACAGGGTATAACTATGGCTACACCTTC
>TRBD1|TRBJ2-5|few|TRBV29-1
CSVEGQGPKTQYF
TGCAGCGTTGAAGGACAGGGCCCCAAGACCCAGTACTTC
>TRBD1|TRBJ1-6|NA|TRBV5-6
CASSSREGQYNSPLHF
TGTGCCAGCAGCTCGCGGGAGGGACAGTATAATTCACCCCTCCACTTT
>TRBD2|TRBJ2-5|few|TRBV7-6
CASSRSGRKETQYF
TGTGCCAGCAGCCGGAGCGGGAGAAAAGAGACCCAGTACTTC
>TRBD2|TRBJ2-1|NA|TRBV28
CASSLGVAGGRNEQFF
TGTGCCAGCAGTTTAGGTGTAGCGGGAGGCCGCAATGAGCAGTTCTTC
>NA|TRBJ2-5|NA|TRBV7-9
CASSLDPEAQETQYF
TGTGCCAGCAGCTTAGATCCCGAGGCCCAAGAGACCCAGTACTTC
>NA|TRBJ2-1|many|TRBV30
CAWSVMHEQFF
TGTGCCTGGAGTGTAATGCATGAGCAGTTCTTC
>TRBD2|TRBJ2-7|few|TRBV9
CASSEHWTSGQNEQYF
TGTGCCAGCAGCGAGCATTGGACTAGCGGGCAGAACGAGCAGTACTTC
>TRBD1|TRBJ2-1|NA|TRBV29-1
CSGGTGGAVQFF
TGCAGCGGAGGGACAGGGGGCGCGGTGCAGTTCTTC
>NA|TRBJ2-1|NA|TRBV11-1
CASSLADSVEQFF
TGTGCCAGCAGCTTAGCGGACAGCGTTGAGCAGTTCTTC
>NA|TRBJ1-2|few|TRBV28
CASSLILVPYGYTF
TGTGCCAGCAGTTTAATCCTCGTCCCCTATGGCTACACCTTC
>NA|TRBJ2-1|few|TRBV27
CAGRESYNEQFF
TGTGCCGGCAGGGAGTCCTACAATGAGCAGTTCTTC
>NA|TRBJ2-3|NA|TRBV5-6
CASSLMPDTQYF
TGTGCCAGCAGTCTAATGCCAGATACGCAGTATTTT
>NA|TRBJ2-5|NA|TRBV7-2
CASSAGVETQYF
TGTGCCAGCAGCGCAGGGGTAGAGACCCAGTACTTC
>NA|TRBJ1-2|few|TRBV7-9
CASSYDRANYGYTF
TGTGCCAGCAGCTATGATAGAGCTAACTATGGCTACACCTTC
>NA|TRBJ1-1|NA|TRBV30
CALAVQGPTEAFF
TGTGCCCTGGCGGTTCAGGGTCCCACTGAAGCTTTCTTT
>NA|TRBJ2-6|NA|TRBV7-9
CASSKTGSGANVLTF
TGTGCCAGCAGCAAAACAGGGTCTGGGGCCAACGTCCTGACTTTC
>TRBD2|TRBJ2-2|few|TRBV5-1
CASSLRASGTGELFF
TGCGCCAGCAGCTTGCGGGCTAGCGGGACCGGGGAGCTGTTTTTT
>TRBD1|TRBJ1-6|few|TRBV5-1
CASSPLQGATDSPLHF
TGCGCCAGCAGCCCGCTACAGGGGGCGACGGATTCACCCCTCCACTTT
>NA|TRBJ2-5|few|TRBV5-4
CASSKGAGAFQETQYF
TGTGCCAGCAGCAAAGGGGCAGGGGCCTTCCAAGAGACCCAGTACTTC
>TRBD1|TRBJ1-2|NA|TRBV4-3
CASSQGQGLLSYGYTF
TGCGCCAGCAGCCAAGGACAGGGCCTGCTAAGCTATGGCTACACCTTC
>NA|TRBJ2-5|NA|TRBV7-2
CASSLALETQYF
TGTGCCAGCAGCTTAGCTTTAGAGACCCAGTACTTC
>NA|TRBJ1-5|NA|TRBV11-2
CASSLQFNQPQHF
TGTGCCAGCAGCTTACAATTCAATCAGCCCCAGCATTTT
>NA|TRBJ2-7|few|TRBV10-3
CAISADSYEQYF
TGTGCCATCAGTGCGGACAGCTACGAGCAGTACTTC
>NA|TRBJ1-2|NA|TRBV28
CASSSTVNYGYTF
TGTGCCAGCAGTTCGACAGTTAACTATGGCTACACCTTC
>TRBD1|TRBJ2-7|NA|TRBV14
CASSRPGAGGYYEQYF
TGTGCCAGCAGCAGGCCCGGGGCAGGGGGCTATTACGAGCAGTACTTC
>TRBD1|TRBJ2-2|few|TRBV30
CAWSVPGQRHTGELFF
TGTGCCTGGAGCGTACCGGGACAGAGACACACCGGGGAGCTGTTTTTT
>NA|TRBJ1-2|NA|TRBV14
CASSQFPRGGYTF
TGTGCCAGCAGCCAATTCCCGCGGGGTGGCTACACCTTC
>TRBD1|TRBJ2-1|NA|TRBV19
CASSTGQGRVSYNEQFF
TGTGCCAGTAGTACGGGACAGGGGAGGGTCTCCTACAATGAGCAGTTCTTC
>TRBD1|TRBJ1-2|NA|TRBV28
CASSSPGTGDGYTF
TGTGCCAGCAGTTCTCCCGGGACAGGGGATGGCTACACCTTC
>NA|TRBJ2-1|NA|TRBV2
CASIIRDNEQFF
TGTGCCAGCATTATCAGGGACAATGAGCAGTTCTTC
>TRBD2|TRBJ2-5|NA|TRBV5-1
CASRIGRAGETQYF
TGCGCCAGCAGGATCGGGAGGGCCGGCGAGACCCAGTACTTC
>TRBD2|TRBJ2-1|few|TRBV7-2
CASSRPTSGRGNEQFF
TGTGCCAGCAGCAGACCCACTAGCGGGAGGGGAAATGAGCAGTTCTTC
>TRBD2|TRBJ2-7|few|TRBV4-3
CASSQVFPSGRAGDSYEQYF
TGCGCCAGCAGCCAAGTTTTTCCTAGCGGGAGGGCCGGTGACTCCTACGAGCAGTACTTC
>NA|TRBJ2-3|NA|TRBV5-1
CASSLIPGDTQYF
TGCGCCAGCAGCTTGATTCCCGGAGATACGCAGTATTTT
>NA|TRBJ2-7|NA|TRBV12-5
CASGLVLGRAGNEQYF
TGTGCTAGTGGTTTGGTACTGGGCAGGGCTGGCAACGAGCAGTACTTC
>TRBD1|TRBJ1-1|few|TRBV6-6
CASSITGTGTEAFF
TGTGCCAGCAGTATCACCGGGACAGGTACTGAAGCTTTCTTT
>TRBD1|TRBJ2-1|few|TRBV10-3
CAISEGGQVVGEQFF
TGTGCCATCAGTGAAGGGGGACAGGTAGTCGGTGAGCAGTTCTTC